Listed here are 25 T cell receptor beta chains from one sample, sequenced in a study of blood T cell repertoires in COVID-19 (dated by TCRdb to the early 2020s). Library preparation used the immunoSEQ multiplex PCR assay. TCRdb obtained this table from immuneACCESS and retained in-frame rearrangements with V and J assigned. These tables miss some clones; where compared with another copy, unresolved V genes account for less than half of the shortfall, and the remainder is unexplained. The sample table holds 150,000 to 200,000 clones, of which 70% to 90% were seen once. The ten biggest clones cover less than 0.85% of the sample. Material for sequencing was PBMCs or T cells enriched from blood (not recorded which). These receptors originate from a woman under 30 who had recovered from COVID-19.

This clone occurred once. This rearrangement joins TRBV27 to TRBJ2-3; the match to TRBD2 covers 13 bases. This CDR3 has 17 amino acids. Per the germline V gene, CDR1 is MNHEY and CDR2 is SMNVEV (reference sequence). J was trimmed by 4 bases and V by 5 bases; bases with no gene match: 9. The CDR3 bases are TGTGCCAGCAGTATTATAGGACTAGCGGGAGTTTCAGATACGCAGTATTTT. Protein product: CASSIIGLAGVSDTQYF.

V is TRBV15 and J is TRBJ1-3; D gene unclear. The CDR3 is 15 amino acids. V was shortened by 5 bases and J by 1 base, with 12 bases between the two germline ends. The germline V gene encodes CDR1 LNHNV and CDR2 YYDKDF (reference sequence). CDR3: CATSHLFGSGNTIYF. For the CDR3, the DNA is TGTGCCACCAGCCACCTCTTCGGGTCTGGAAACACCATATATTTT.

This chain connects TRBV5-1 to TRBJ2-3; TRBD2 aligns across 8 bases. Trimming at V came to 2 bases and at J to 4 bases, leaving 9 bases not matched to a gene. Germline lookup yields CDR1 SGHRS and CDR2 YFSETQ. The CDR3 runs to 16 residues. CDR3 in amino acids: CASSLELAGYADTQYF. Written as DNA, the CDR3 is TGCGCCAGCAGCTTAGAGTTAGCGGGATACGCAGATACGCAGTATTTT. The whole variable domain, filled in from reference TRBV5-1 and TRBJ2-3, reads KAGVTQTPRYLIKTRGQQVTLSCSPISGHRSVSWYQQTPGQGLQFLFEYFSETQRNKGNFPGRFSGRQFSNSRSEMNVSTLELGDSALYLCASSLELAGYADTQYFGPGTRLTVL.

About this clone: It may be a read error: a sequence one base away is much more abundant. The chain recombines TRBV7-8 with TRBJ2-7; D unresolved. Germline V gene data show CDR1 as SGHVS and CDR2 as FQNEAQ. Trimming removed 5 bases at V and 2 bases at J, with 7 bases between. CDR3 length: 12 residues. CDR3 loop: CASSHRTYEQYF. For the CDR3, the DNA is TGTGCCAGCAGCCACAGAACCTACGAGCAGTACTTC.

This chain uses TRBV27 with TRBJ1-5; a weak D match, TRBD1 (5 bases). V was cut by 5 bases and J by 0 bases, with 14 bases left in between. This CDR3 contains 16 residues. Per the germline V gene, CDR1 is MNHEY and CDR2 is SMNVEV (reference sequence). The DNA of the CDR3 is TGTGCCAGCAGTACCGATCCAAGGGGTAGCAATCAGCCCCAGCATTTT. Translating it yields CASSTDPRGSNQPQHF.

The chain's CDR3 is CASSLAAGAQETQYF. CDR3 nucleotide sequence: TGTGCCAGCAGCTTAGCTGCGGGAGCTCAAGAGACCCAGTACTTC. The chain joins TRBV7-2 to TRBJ2-5; the match to TRBD2 covers 7 bases. Germline V gives CDR1 SGHTA, CDR2 FQGNSA. The CDR3 runs 15 residues. J gave up 2 bases and V 0 bases, and 3 bases lay outside the gene matches.

V gene TRBV24-1 combines with J gene TRBJ2-1; D not certain. The CDR3 extends over 12 amino acids. CDR1 is KGHDR and CDR2 is SFDVKD in the germline V gene. The V and J ends lost 1 base and 9 bases respectively, with 6 bases between them. CDR3 region: CATSDFSGEQFF. In nucleotides, the CDR3 is TGTGCCACCAGTGATTTTTCGGGTGAGCAGTTCTTC.

The chain couples TRBV14 to TRBJ2-7; D is uncertain. Germline V CDR1 and CDR2: SGHDN, FVKESK. Between the trimmed V and J ends, which lost 4 bases and 6 bases, there was a span of 10 bases. This CDR3 region has 12 residues. CDR3 sequence reads: CASSLSLREQYF. CDR3 in DNA: TGTGCCAGCAGCCTCTCTCTGCGCGAGCAGTACTTC.

This clone has just one count. The gene calls are TRBV2 and TRBJ2-1, with TRBD1 as a possible D gene (7 bases). Germline CDR1 is SNHLY and CDR2 is FYNNEI. Trimming took 3 bases from V and 9 from J, leaving 12 bases between them. The CDR3 has 13 residues. The CDR3 coding sequence is TGTGCCAGCAGTGACGGGACAGCGGGTGAGCAGTTCTTC. It codes for CASSDGTAGEQFF.

This sequence joins TRBV11-3 and TRBJ1-1; no reliable D call. V lost 5 bases, J lost 3 bases, and 4 bases lay in between. This CDR3 spans 11 amino acids. CDR1 SGHNT and CDR2 YENEEA come from the germline V gene. Written as DNA, the CDR3 is TGTGCCAGCAGCCGAGACACTGAAGCTTTCTTT. Residues: CASSRDTEAFF. Drawing the rest from reference TRBV11-3 and TRBJ1-1, the complete variable domain is EAGVVQSPRYKIIEKKQPVAFWCNPISGHNTLYWYLQNLGQGPELLIRYENEEAVDDSQLPKDRFSAERLKGVDSTLKIQPAELGDSAVYLCASSRDTEAFFGQGTRLTVV.

This chain joins TRBV27 and TRBJ2-3; the match to TRBD2 covers 8 bases. Germline V gene lookup returns CDR1 MNHEY and CDR2 SMNVEV (reference sequence). The CDR3 runs to 15 residues. V gave up 4 bases and J gave up 7 bases; unmatched junction bases: 10. The CDR3 DNA reads as TGTGCCAGCAGTTCCCTTAGCGGGAACGTTTATACGCAGTATTTT. Its translation: CASSSLSGNVYTQYF.

The chain links TRBV28 to TRBJ2-3; 13 nucleotides align to TRBD2. V was clipped by 6 bases and J by 6 bases; unmatched bases: 6. The CDR3 sequence is 15 residues long. Germline loops: CDR1 MDHEN, CDR2 SYDVKM. The CDR3 region has the DNA TGTGCCAGCAGCCCAGGACTAGCGGGAGCGGATACGCAGTATTTT. Its translation is CASSPGLAGADTQYF.

The V call is TRBV5-8, the J call TRBJ1-1; D is unclear. The germline V gene encodes CDR1 SGHTS and CDR2 YDEGEE. V gave up 0 bases and J gave up 4 bases, with 7 bases separating them. The CDR3 is 13 amino acids. This CDR3 reads CASSLGRGTEAFF. The DNA for the CDR3 is TGTGCCAGCAGCTTGGGCCGGGGCACTGAAGCTTTCTTT. The entire variable domain, with the rest obtained from reference TRBV5-8 and TRBJ1-1, is as follows: EAGVTQSPTHLIKTRGQQATLRCSPISGHTSVYWYQQALGLGLQFLLWYDEGEERNRGNFPPRFSGRQFPNYSSELNVNALELEDSALYLCASSLGRGTEAFFGQGTRLTVV.

The V and J genes are TRBV18 and TRBJ2-2, with 11 bases matching TRBD2. V lost 3 bases and J lost 0; bases outside the gene matches: 6. The germline gives CDR1 KGHSH, CDR2 LQKENI. This CDR3 is built from 18 residues. This CDR3 is CASSPYLAGGPNTGELFF. The CDR3 bases are TGTGCCAGCTCACCCTACCTAGCGGGAGGCCCGAACACCGGGGAGCTGTTTTTT.

The count of this clone is one. The chain links TRBV5-8 to TRBJ2-7, with 7 bases fitting TRBD1. This CDR3 has 14 amino acids. Germline CDR1 reads SGHTS; CDR2 reads YDEGEE. V shed 0 bases and J 3 bases; nucleotides not matched to a gene: 3. The CDR3 here is CASSLGDSLYEQYF. The CDR3, as DNA: TGTGCCAGCAGCTTGGGGGACAGCCTCTACGAGCAGTACTTC.

The genes are TRBV4-3 and TRBJ2-7; 7 bases align to TRBD1. With V trimmed by 0 bases and J by 2 bases, 7 bases remained unmatched. The germline V gene encodes CDR1 LGHNA and CDR2 YSLEER. The CDR3 sequence is 16 residues long. CDR3 sequence: CASSQDWGTATYEQYF. The CDR3 DNA reads TGCGCCAGCAGCCAAGATTGGGGGACAGCAACCTACGAGCAGTACTTC.

The CDR3 region has the DNA TGTGCCTGGAGTGTACGGACAGAACAGCCCCAGCATTTT. This sequence encodes CAWSVRTEQPQHF. The chain carries TRBV30 and TRBJ1-5; maybe TRBD1 (6 bases). V lost 0 bases and J 7 bases, leaving 10 bases between the germline ends. CDR1 is GTSNPN, CDR2 SVGIG, per germline (reference sequence). The CDR3 is 13 residues long.

This clone was seen only once. The CDR3 region is CASSPDGTSGSSNTQYF. Written as DNA, the CDR3 is TGCGCCAGCAGCCCCGACGGGACTAGCGGGAGTTCAAATACGCAGTATTTT. This chain links TRBV5-1 with TRBJ2-3; 14 nucleotides agree with TRBD2. V trimming: 4 bases; J trimming: 7 bases; junction bases outside the gene matches: 11. The CDR3 has 17 amino acids. Germline lookup yields CDR1 SGHRS and CDR2 YFSETQ.

The chain links TRBV19 to TRBJ2-1, with D uncertain. The CDR3 sequence is 14 residues long. The V gene's germline CDR1 is LNHDA and CDR2 SQIVND (reference sequence). Trimming left V 2 bases short and J 5 bases short, with 10 bases between. The CDR3 is CASSINGADNEQFF. DNA for the CDR3: TGTGCCAGTAGTATAAACGGAGCAGACAATGAGCAGTTCTTC.

This clone was observed a few times. This chain connects TRBV6-2 or TRBV6-3 to TRBJ2-2; D is unresolved. Germline CDR1 and CDR2: MNHEY and SVGEGT. CDR3 length: 16 amino acids. Deletions cut 5 bases from V and 4 bases from J, with 17 bases between. The CDR3 sequence: CASSRHPGIGTGELFF. The CDR3 DNA reads as TGTGCCAGCAGTCGACACCCCGGAATAGGCACCGGGGAGCTGTTTTTT.

This clone was counted once. The chain uses TRBV10-1 and TRBJ1-2; TRBD1 aligns across 8 bases. Trimming took 3 bases from V and 5 from J; bases not matched to a gene: 8. Per germline, CDR1 WNHNN and CDR2 SYGVQD (reference sequence). The CDR3 loop spans 15 amino acids. The CDR3 nucleotides are TGCGCCAGCAGTGACCAGGGGGCTGAAAAATATGGCTACACCTTC. This gives the protein CASSDQGAEKYGYTF.

CDR3 loop: CASSSQQGSGELFF. In DNA, the CDR3 is TGTGCCAGCAGCTCTCAACAGGGGTCCGGGGAGCTGTTTTTT. V usage is TRBV7-2 and J usage is TRBJ2-2; TRBD1 matches at 7 bases. In germline, CDR1 is SGHTA, CDR2 FQGNSA. The CDR3 is 14 residues long. The ends lost 4 bases at V and 6 bases at J; junction bases unmatched: 5. Filled out from reference TRBV7-2 and TRBJ2-2, the complete variable domain reads GAGVSQSPSNKVTEKGKDVELRCDPISGHTALYWYRQSLGQGLEFLIYFQGNSAPDKSGLPSDRFSAERTGGSVSTLTIQRTQQEDSAVYLCASSSQQGSGELFFGEGSRLTVL.

V is TRBV10-3 and J is TRBJ2-1, with 7 bases identical to TRBD1. Per the germline V gene, CDR1 is ENHRY and CDR2 is SYGVKD. V dropped 4 bases and J dropped 0; count of bases not matched to a gene: 3. The CDR3 loop spans 15 amino acids. The CDR3: CAISADRSSYNEQFF. DNA for the CDR3: TGTGCCATCAGTGCGGACAGGAGCTCCTACAATGAGCAGTTCTTC.

This clone was detected only once. This chain joins TRBV7-3 and TRBJ2-7; 9 nucleotides match TRBD2. J lost 7 bases, V lost 5 bases, and 15 bases had no gene match. CDR1 is SGHTA and CDR2 is FQGTGA in the germline V gene. The CDR3 extends over 16 amino acids. The CDR3, as DNA: TGTGCCAGCAGCCCTTTAGCAGGGGCTAGCGGGGATGAGCAGTACTTC. Its protein is CASSPLAGASGDEQYF.

This clone was counted a few times. The rearrangement joins TRBV5-1 to TRBJ1-1; unclear D gene. V shed 4 bases and J shed 2 bases, with 12 bases lying between them. The CDR3 has 14 amino acids. From germline, CDR1 is SGHRS and CDR2 YFSETQ. The CDR3 nucleotides are TGCGCCAGCAGCCCTGGACTGAGAAACACTGAAGCTTTCTTT. It translates to CASSPGLRNTEAFF.